This TCR beta chain comes out of a study of blood T cell repertoires in COVID-19. Study summary: Researchers got acute and convalescent COVID-19 samples from the United States, Italy and Spain.

Profiling relied on immunoSEQ multiplex PCR, and the TCRdb table lists in-frame clones only, not all of them. The data show a few hundred thousand clones, approximately 90% seen once. The germline CDR1 and CDR2 sequences are SGHKS and YYEKEE (reference sequence). This CDR3 region has 17 residues. V lost 1 base, J lost 5 bases, and 12 bases stayed unmatched. V is TRBV5-5 and J is TRBJ2-1, with TRBD1 identical over 7 bases. The sample taken for sequencing was PBMCs or T cells enriched from blood (not recorded which). The receptor comes from a woman aged 50 to 60 who had recovered from COVID-19. CDR3 amino acids: CASSLSLLGTADNEQFF. The CDR3 bases are TGTGCCAGCAGCTTGTCTCTTTTGGGGACAGCAGACAATGAGCAGTTCTTC.